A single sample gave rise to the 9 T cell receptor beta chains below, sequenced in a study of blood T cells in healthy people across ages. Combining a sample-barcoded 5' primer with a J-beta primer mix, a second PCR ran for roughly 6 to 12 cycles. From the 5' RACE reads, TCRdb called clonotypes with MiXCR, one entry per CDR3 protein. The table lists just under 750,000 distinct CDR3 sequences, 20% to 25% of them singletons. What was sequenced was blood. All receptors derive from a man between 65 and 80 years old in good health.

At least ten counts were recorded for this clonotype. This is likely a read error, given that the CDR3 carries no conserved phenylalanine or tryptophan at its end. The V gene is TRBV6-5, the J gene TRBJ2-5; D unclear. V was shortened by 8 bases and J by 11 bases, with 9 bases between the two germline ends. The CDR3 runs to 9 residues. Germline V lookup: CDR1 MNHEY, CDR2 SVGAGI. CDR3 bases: TGTGCCAGCTTTATAGAGCAGTACGTC. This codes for CASFIEQYV.

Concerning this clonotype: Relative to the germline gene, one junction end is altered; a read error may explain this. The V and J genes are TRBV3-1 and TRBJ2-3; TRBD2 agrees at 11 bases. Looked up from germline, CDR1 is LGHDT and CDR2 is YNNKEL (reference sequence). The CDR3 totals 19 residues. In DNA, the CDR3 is TGTGCCAGCAGCCAACGCTCAAACCGACTAGCGGGGCGCACAGATGCGCAGTATTTT. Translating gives CASSQRSNRLAGRTDAQYF.

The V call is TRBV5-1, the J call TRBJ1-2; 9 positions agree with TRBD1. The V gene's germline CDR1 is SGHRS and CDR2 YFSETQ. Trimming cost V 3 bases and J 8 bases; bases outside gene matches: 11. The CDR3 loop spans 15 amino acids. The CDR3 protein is CASSWVTGQGMGYTF. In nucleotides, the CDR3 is TGCGCCAGCAGCTGGGTGACGGGACAGGGTATGGGCTACACCTTC.

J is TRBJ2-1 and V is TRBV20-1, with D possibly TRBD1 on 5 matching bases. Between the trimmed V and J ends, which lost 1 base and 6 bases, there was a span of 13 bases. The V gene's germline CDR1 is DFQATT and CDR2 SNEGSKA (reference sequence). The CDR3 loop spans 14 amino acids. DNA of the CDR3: TGCAGTGCTAGAGCAGGGAACGCGCGCAATGAGCAGTTCTTC. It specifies CSARAGNARNEQFF.

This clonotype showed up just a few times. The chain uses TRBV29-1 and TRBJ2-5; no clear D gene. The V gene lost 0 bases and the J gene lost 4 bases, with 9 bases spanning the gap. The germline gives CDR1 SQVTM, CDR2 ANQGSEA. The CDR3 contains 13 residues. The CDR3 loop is CSVEEAPGETQYF. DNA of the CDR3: TGCAGCGTTGAAGAAGCACCTGGAGAGACCCAGTACTTC.

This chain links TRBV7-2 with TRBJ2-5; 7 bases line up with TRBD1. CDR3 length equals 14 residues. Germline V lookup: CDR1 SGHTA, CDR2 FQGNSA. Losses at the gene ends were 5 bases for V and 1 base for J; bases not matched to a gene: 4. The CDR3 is CASSMTGPQETQYF. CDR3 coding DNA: TGTGCCAGCAGCATGACAGGGCCCCAAGAGACCCAGTACTTC.

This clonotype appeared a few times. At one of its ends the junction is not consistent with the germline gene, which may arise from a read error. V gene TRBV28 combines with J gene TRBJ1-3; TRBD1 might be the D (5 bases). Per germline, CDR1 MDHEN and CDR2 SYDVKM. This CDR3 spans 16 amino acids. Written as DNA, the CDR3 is TGTGCCAGCAGCTTATGGGTCCGGGACCCGACGAACACCATATATTTT. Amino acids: CASSLWVRDPTNTIYF. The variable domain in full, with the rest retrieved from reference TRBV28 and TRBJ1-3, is DVKVTQSSRYLVKRTGEKVFLECVQDMDHENMFWYRQDPGLGLRLIYFSYDVKMKEKGDIPEGYSVSREKKERFSLILESASTNQTSMYLCASSLWVRDPTNTIYFGEGSWLTVV.

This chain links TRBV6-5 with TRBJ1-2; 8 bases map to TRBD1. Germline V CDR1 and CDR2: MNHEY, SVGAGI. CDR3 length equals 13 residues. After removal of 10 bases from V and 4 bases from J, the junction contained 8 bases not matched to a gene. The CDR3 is CATRDRSPYGYTF. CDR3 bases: TGTGCCACCCGGGACAGGAGTCCCTATGGCTACACCTTC.

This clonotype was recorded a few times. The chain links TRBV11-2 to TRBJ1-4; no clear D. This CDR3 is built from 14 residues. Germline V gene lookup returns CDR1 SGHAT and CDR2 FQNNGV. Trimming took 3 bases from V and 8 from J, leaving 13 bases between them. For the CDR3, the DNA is TGTGCCAGCAGCTTGGTGGGGTTTAGGGAAAAACTGTTTTTT. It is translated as CASSLVGFREKLFF.